The 28 T cell receptor beta chains listed next were all sequenced from one sample in a study of blood T cell repertoires in COVID-19. Method: immunoSEQ multiplex PCR; TCRdb's copy keeps in-frame clones and lacks some. The sample shows 150,000 or so clones, 70% to 90% of them seen only once. The sequenced sample was peripheral blood. These receptors were taken from a man between 60 and 75 years old with COVID-19, enrolled during active disease.

The rearrangement joins TRBV5-6 to TRBJ2-6; a possible D gene is TRBD2 (5 bases). Per germline, CDR1 SGHDT and CDR2 YYEEEE. This CDR3 contains 18 residues. The ends were cut back, 2 bases at V and 0 bases at J, with 15 bases in the middle. The CDR3 region is CASSFFPGSLSGANVLTF. The CDR3 DNA is TGTGCCAGCAGCTTCTTTCCGGGAAGCCTCTCTGGGGCCAACGTCCTGACTTTC.

The V gene is TRBV12-3 or TRBV12-4, the J gene TRBJ2-1, with no clear D. The CDR3 is made up of 13 amino acids. V lost 4 bases and J 5 bases, leaving 9 bases between the germline ends. CDR3 residues: CASSSRRDNEQFF. For the CDR3, the DNA is TGTGCCAGCAGTTCGAGACGGGACAATGAGCAGTTCTTC.

The chain is built from TRBV30 and TRBJ1-4; tentatively, D is TRBD1 (5 bases). There are 13 residues in the CDR3. The ends were cut back, 4 bases at V and 8 bases at J, with 14 bases in the middle. Germline V gives CDR1 GTSNPN, CDR2 SVGIG (reference sequence). CDR3 sequence: CAWTGRSREKLFF. The CDR3 DNA reads as TGTGCCTGGACAGGGAGGTCGCGCGAAAAACTGTTTTTT.

This clone was detected only a few times. The chain joins TRBV7-9 to TRBJ2-2, with D maybe TRBD2 (5 bases). Per germline, CDR1 SEHNR and CDR2 FQNEAQ (reference sequence). Trimming took off 4 bases at V and 5 bases at J, with 14 bases between the two ends. The length of the CDR3 is 15 residues. CDR3 sequence (DNA): TGTGCCAGCAGCTGGGATACACTAGGGACCGGGGAGCTGTTTTTT. It encodes CASSWDTLGTGELFF.

J is TRBJ1-5 and V is TRBV19; unclear D gene. V was clipped by 4 bases and J by 3 bases, with 7 bases between them. The CDR3 spans 13 residues. Per germline, CDR1 LNHDA and CDR2 SQIVND (reference sequence). The chain's CDR3 is CASSKANNQPQHF. DNA of the CDR3: TGTGCCAGTAGTAAAGCCAACAATCAGCCCCAGCATTTT.

The rearrangement uses TRBV18 and TRBJ1-6; D is uncertain. Looked up from germline, CDR1 is KGHSH and CDR2 is LQKENI. The CDR3 has 13 residues. V was pared by 3 bases and J by 9 bases, with 9 bases between. The CDR3 protein is CASSPEEFSPLHF. The CDR3 DNA sequence: TGTGCCAGCTCACCGGAGGAGTTTTCACCCCTCCACTTT.

The rearrangement uses TRBV29-1 and TRBJ1-1, with TRBD1 matching over 8 bases. This CDR3 is 15 amino acids long. Trimming at V came to 5 bases and at J to 4 bases, leaving 12 bases not matched to a gene. Germline CDR1 is SQVTM and CDR2 is ANQGSEA. CDR3 nucleotides: TGCAGCGTTCTTTCTTCCGGGACAGGAGTCACTGAAGCTTTCTTT. Residues: CSVLSSGTGVTEAFF.

This rearrangement joins TRBV14 to TRBJ2-3, with 11 bases aligning to TRBD2. Trimming cost V 4 bases and J 6 bases; bases outside gene matches: 6. The CDR3 spans 15 residues. The V gene's germline CDR1 is SGHDN and CDR2 FVKESK. The CDR3 DNA is TGTGCCAGCAGCCTAGCGGGGGGGCCCCAGGATACGCAGTATTTT. It yields the protein CASSLAGGPQDTQYF.

V is TRBV4-3 and J is TRBJ1-2, with D perhaps TRBD1 (6 bases). With 0 bases removed from V and 1 base from J, the gap between germline ends came to 21 bases. Germline V gene lookup returns CDR1 LGHNA and CDR2 YSLEER. CDR3 length: 19 amino acids. The CDR3 nucleotides are TGCGCCAGCAGCCAAGAGCGGCGGACAGCCACCCGTATTAACTATGGCTACACCTTC. Encoded protein: CASSQERRTATRINYGYTF.

V is TRBV4-2 and J is TRBJ2-7; 7 nucleotides agree with TRBD1. The V segment lost 4 bases and the J segment 6 bases; nucleotides outside the gene matches: 6. The CDR3 spans 13 residues. CDR1 and CDR2 from the germline V gene are LGHNA and YNFKEQ. CDR3 sequence reads: CASSRGQEAEQYF. Written as DNA, the CDR3 is TGTGCCAGCAGCCGTGGACAGGAGGCCGAGCAGTACTTC.

As regards this clone: The junction does not match germline at one end; this may be a read error. This chain links TRBV7-7 with TRBJ1-1; D not resolved. Per the germline V gene, CDR1 is SSHAT and CDR2 is FNYEAQ (reference sequence). This CDR3 spans 13 amino acids. For the CDR3, the DNA is TGTGCTAGCAGCTCGAACCCGGGGACTGAAGCTTTCTTT. It translates to CASSSNPGTEAFF.

The chain links TRBV6-5 to TRBJ1-3; 8 bases align to TRBD1. This CDR3 is 15 amino acids long. The V gene's germline CDR1 is MNHEY and CDR2 SVGAGI. With 8 bases clipped from V and 4 bases from J, the junction kept 10 bases outside the gene matches. CDR3 residues: CASRGDRTGGNTIYF. The CDR3 coding sequence is TGTGCCAGCCGGGGGGACAGGACGGGAGGAAACACCATATATTTT.

This sequence joins TRBV10-3 and TRBJ1-5, with TRBD1 identical over 10 bases. Germline-derived CDR1 and CDR2 are ENHRY and SYGVKD. The CDR3 covers 14 residues. With V trimmed by 8 bases and J by 10 bases, 11 bases remained unmatched. CDR3 DNA: TGTGCCATCCGGGACAGGGGAGACCTCGGCCCCCAGCATTTT. It is translated as CAIRDRGDLGPQHF.

This clone was recorded a few times. The CDR3 sequence is CASTENSGNTIYF. In DNA, the CDR3 is TGTGCCAGTACGGAGAACTCTGGAAACACCATATATTTT. V usage is TRBV19 and J usage is TRBJ1-3; D call uncertain. CDR3 length: 13 amino acids. Germline assignment: CDR1 LNHDA and CDR2 SQIVND (reference sequence). V was shortened by 7 bases and J by 0 bases, with 7 bases between the two germline ends.

The chain is built from TRBV27 and TRBJ2-6; D perhaps matches TRBD2 (5 bases). The CDR3 is 16 residues long. The V gene's germline CDR1 is MNHEY and CDR2 SMNVEV (reference sequence). Trimming took 2 bases from V and 1 from J, leaving 9 bases between them. The CDR3 DNA reads TGTGCCAGCAGTTTAGCTTGGAGGTCTGGGGCCAACGTCCTGACTTTC. It translates to CASSLAWRSGANVLTF.

The J gene is TRBJ1-2, the V gene TRBV20-1; D is perhaps TRBD1 (6 bases). V was pared by 3 bases and J by 8 bases, with 10 bases between. CDR3 length: 11 residues. CDR1 and CDR2 from the germline V gene are DFQATT and SNEGSKA (reference sequence). The CDR3 is CSASPGAGYTF. CDR3 nucleotides: TGCAGTGCTAGTCCAGGGGCCGGCTACACCTTC.

A word on this clone: The same CDR3 is also encoded by other DNA sequences in this sample. The rearrangement uses TRBV6-4 and TRBJ1-2; 11 bases agree with TRBD1. Germline V lookup: CDR1 MRHNA, CDR2 SNTAGT. The CDR3 is 14 residues long. After removal of 5 bases from V and 4 bases from J, the junction contained 3 bases not matched to a gene. The CDR3 DNA is TGTGCCAGCAGTTCCGGGACAGGGGGCTATGGCTACACCTTC. Translated: CASSSGTGGYGYTF.

This clone has only a few counts. The chain links TRBV7-9 to TRBJ1-1; no reliable D call. This CDR3 is built from 15 residues. Germline values: CDR1 SEHNR, CDR2 FQNEAQ (reference sequence). V shed 2 bases and J shed 0 bases, with 10 bases lying between them. CDR3 bases: TGTGCCAGCAGCTTATTGTTCGGTCTGAACACTGAAGCTTTCTTT. Residues: CASSLLFGLNTEAFF. Drawing the rest from reference TRBV7-9 and TRBJ1-1, the complete variable domain is DTGVSQNPRHKITKRGQNVTFRCDPISEHNRLYWYRQTLGQGPEFLTYFQNEAQLEKSRLLSDRFSAERPKGSFSTLEIQRTEQGDSAMYLCASSLLFGLNTEAFFGQGTRLTVV.

J is TRBJ1-2 and V is TRBV7-2; 8 positions match TRBD1. CDR3 length: 14 residues. Per germline, CDR1 SGHTA and CDR2 FQGNSA. The junction had 9 bases not matched to a gene; V was cut back by 5 bases and J by 7 bases. The CDR3 protein is CASSEGQGIPGYTF. CDR3 sequence (DNA): TGTGCCAGCAGCGAAGGACAGGGCATCCCTGGCTACACCTTC.

This sequence joins TRBV27 and TRBJ1-1; the match to TRBD1 covers 8 bases. CDR1 and CDR2 (germline): MNHEY, SMNVEV (reference sequence). The CDR3 has 15 residues. Unmatched junction bases numbered 9, after V lost 5 bases and J lost 4 bases. The chain's CDR3 is CASSRTGRLPTEAFF. The DNA of the CDR3 is TGTGCCAGCAGTAGGACAGGGAGGCTCCCCACTGAAGCTTTCTTT.

The rearrangement uses TRBV6-2 or TRBV6-3 and TRBJ2-7, with TRBD2 matching 7 bases. V was pared by 5 bases and J by 6 bases, with 7 bases of the junction left unmatched. Looked up from germline, CDR1 is MNHEY and CDR2 is SVGEGT. The length of the CDR3 is 13 residues. The CDR3 nucleotides are TGTGCCAGCAGTCGCACTAGCGAGAGCGAGCAGTACTTC. Protein sequence: CASSRTSESEQYF.

Regarding this clone: The junction departs from germline at one end; a sequencing error may be responsible. J is TRBJ2-5 and V is TRBV7-7; D might be TRBD1 (6 bases). CDR1 and CDR2 (germline): SSHAT, FNYEAQ (reference sequence). The CDR3 loop spans 14 amino acids. The CDR3 protein is CASSLYGQQETQYF. Here the CDR3 DNA reads TGTGCTAGCAGCTTATACGGACAGCAAGAGACCCAGTACTTC.

The chain links TRBV12-1 to TRBJ1-2. TRBV12-1 is classified as a pseudogene. This CDR3 has 14 residues. CDR3 protein: CASSPGTGSYGYTF. The CDR3 nucleotides read TGTGCCAGCAGCCCAGGAACGGGGAGTTATGGCTACACCTTC.

The chain recombines TRBV7-2 with TRBJ1-1; TRBD1 might be the D (5 bases). V was clipped by 5 bases and J by 6 bases, with 16 bases between them. The germline CDR1 and CDR2 sequences are SGHTA and FQGNSA. This CDR3 has 14 amino acids. CDR3 bases: TGTGCCAGCAGCGTGGACTGGGGGGTCGCTGAAGCTTTCTTT. This encodes CASSVDWGVAEAFF.

The J gene is TRBJ2-7, the V gene TRBV5-1; 8 nucleotides align to TRBD1. CDR3 length: 14 residues. Germline-derived CDR1 and CDR2 are SGHRS and YFSETQ. Trimming at V came to 2 bases and at J to 4 bases, leaving 5 bases not matched to a gene. CDR3: CASSLDRGRYEQYF. The CDR3 DNA reads as TGCGCCAGCAGCTTAGACAGGGGAAGGTACGAGCAGTACTTC.

Only a few counts were recorded for this clone. This sequence joins TRBV7-9 and TRBJ2-3, with 9 bases matching TRBD1. With V trimmed by 5 bases and J by 4 bases, 10 bases remained unmatched. The CDR3 totals 16 residues. Germline CDR1 is SEHNR and CDR2 is FQNEAQ (reference sequence). For the CDR3, the DNA is TGTGCCAGCAGCCTCGGGACAGGGAAAGTAGCAGATACGCAGTATTTT. Its translation: CASSLGTGKVADTQYF.

This chain uses TRBV7-2 with TRBJ2-7, with 9 bases aligning to TRBD1. Germline V CDR1 and CDR2: SGHTA, FQGNSA. CDR3 size: 13 residues. Losses at the gene ends were 5 bases for V and 6 bases for J; bases not matched to a gene: 5. The CDR3 spells CASSKMTGGEQYF. In DNA form, the CDR3 reads TGTGCCAGCAGCAAAATGACAGGGGGCGAGCAGTACTTC.

The DNA of the CDR3 is TGTGCCAGCAGCTTTATTAGGACAGGTAGATATTCCGAGCAGTACTTC. Amino acids: CASSFIRTGRYSEQYF. This chain links TRBV7-9 with TRBJ2-7, with 7 nucleotides matching TRBD1. Trimming removed 3 bases from V and 6 bases from J; junction bases left unmatched: 14. The CDR3 totals 16 residues. Germline assignment: CDR1 SEHNR and CDR2 FQNEAQ (reference sequence).